This T cell receptor beta chain was retrieved from a study of T cell responses to AZD1222 COVID-19 vaccine. The protocol was immunoSEQ multiplex PCR, while the TCRdb copy is restricted to in-frame clones and leaves out a portion. The sample carries under 150,000 clones, roughly nine tenths recorded once. The CDR3 is 15 residues long. The ends were cut back, 4 bases at V and 5 bases at J, with 18 bases in the middle. From germline, CDR1 is SGDLS and CDR2 YYNGEE. This sequence was found in an adult in good health. This specimen consisted of peripheral blood, obtained on day 0 of AZD1222 vaccination. This chain connects TRBV9 to TRBJ1-2; possibly TRBD1 for D (5 bases). CDR3 bases: TGTGCCAGCAGCCCCGCCGGCCCAGGGATATATGGCTACACCTTC. Residues: CASSPAGPGIYGYTF.